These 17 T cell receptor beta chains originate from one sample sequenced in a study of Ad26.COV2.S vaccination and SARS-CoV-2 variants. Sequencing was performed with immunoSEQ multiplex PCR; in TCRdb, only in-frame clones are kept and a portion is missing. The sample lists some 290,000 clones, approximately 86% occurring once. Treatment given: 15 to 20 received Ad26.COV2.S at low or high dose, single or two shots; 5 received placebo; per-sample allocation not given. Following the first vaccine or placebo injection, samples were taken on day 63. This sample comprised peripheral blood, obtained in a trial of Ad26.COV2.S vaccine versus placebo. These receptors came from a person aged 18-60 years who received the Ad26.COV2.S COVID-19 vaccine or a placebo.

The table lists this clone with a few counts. The CDR3 nucleotides are TGTGCCAGCAGCTTTTCCGGGACTAATGAAAAACTGTTTTTT. Translated: CASSFSGTNEKLFF. The chain couples TRBV7-2 to TRBJ1-4; D not resolved. V lost 3 bases and J 2 bases, leaving 7 bases between the germline ends. The length of the CDR3 is 14 residues. Germline V CDR1 and CDR2: SGHTA, FQGNSA. Supplemented by reference TRBV7-2 and TRBJ1-4, the full variable domain reads GAGVSQSPSNKVTEKGKDVELRCDPISGHTALYWYRQSLGQGLEFLIYFQGNSAPDKSGLPSDRFSAERTGGSVSTLTIQRTQQEDSAVYLCASSFSGTNEKLFFGSGTQLSVL.

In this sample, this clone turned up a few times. The CDR3 DNA is TGTGCCAGCAGCTTGACAGGGAATGCTTTCTTT. Its protein is CASSLTGNAFF. This chain connects TRBV5-5 to TRBJ1-1, with D possibly TRBD1 on 6 matching bases. Germline CDR1 and CDR2: SGHKS and YYEKEE (reference sequence). This CDR3 contains 11 residues. V lost 1 base and J 11 bases, leaving 9 bases between the germline ends.

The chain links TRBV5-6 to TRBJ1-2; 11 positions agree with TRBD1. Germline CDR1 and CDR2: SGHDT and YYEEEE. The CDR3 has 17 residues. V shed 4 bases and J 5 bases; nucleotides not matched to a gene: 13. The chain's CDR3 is CASSGTGGTPTQYGYTF. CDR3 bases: TGTGCCAGCAGCGGGACAGGGGGGACTCCTACCCAATATGGCTACACCTTC.

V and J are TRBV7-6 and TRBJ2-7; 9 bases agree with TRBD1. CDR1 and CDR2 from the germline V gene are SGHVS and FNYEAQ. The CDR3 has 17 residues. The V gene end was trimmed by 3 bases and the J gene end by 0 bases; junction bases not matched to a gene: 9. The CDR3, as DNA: TGTGCCAGCAGCTTGGGCACAGGGGGCTTAAGCTCCTACGAGCAGTACTTC. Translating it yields CASSLGTGGLSSYEQYF.

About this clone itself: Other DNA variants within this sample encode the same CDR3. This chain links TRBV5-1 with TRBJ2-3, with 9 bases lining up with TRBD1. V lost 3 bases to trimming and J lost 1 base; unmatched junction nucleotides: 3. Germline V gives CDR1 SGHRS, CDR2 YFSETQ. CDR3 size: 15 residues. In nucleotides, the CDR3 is TGCGCCAGCAGCTCGCGGACAGGGGGCACAGATACGCAGTATTTT. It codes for CASSSRTGGTDTQYF.

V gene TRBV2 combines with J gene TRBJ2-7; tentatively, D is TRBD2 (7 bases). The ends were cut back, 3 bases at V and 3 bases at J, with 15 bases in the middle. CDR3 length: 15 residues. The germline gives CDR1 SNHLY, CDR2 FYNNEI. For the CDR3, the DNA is TGTGCCAGCAGTGATCGGGGGGCTACCGGCTACGAGCAGTACTTC. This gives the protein CASSDRGATGYEQYF.

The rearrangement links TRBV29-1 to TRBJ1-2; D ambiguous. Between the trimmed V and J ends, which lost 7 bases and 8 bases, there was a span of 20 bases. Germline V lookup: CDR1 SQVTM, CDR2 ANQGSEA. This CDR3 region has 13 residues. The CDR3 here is CSAQGSGVSGYTF. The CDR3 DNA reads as TGCAGCGCGCAAGGGTCGGGTGTTTCGGGCTACACCTTC.

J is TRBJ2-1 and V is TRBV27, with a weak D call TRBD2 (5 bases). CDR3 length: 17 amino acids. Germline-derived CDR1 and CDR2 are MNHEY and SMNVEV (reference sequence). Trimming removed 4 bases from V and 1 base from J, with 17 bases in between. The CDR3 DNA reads TGTGCCAGCAGTTCCCTCCACCTCGAGGGTTCCTACAATGAGCAGTTCTTC. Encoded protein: CASSSLHLEGSYNEQFF.

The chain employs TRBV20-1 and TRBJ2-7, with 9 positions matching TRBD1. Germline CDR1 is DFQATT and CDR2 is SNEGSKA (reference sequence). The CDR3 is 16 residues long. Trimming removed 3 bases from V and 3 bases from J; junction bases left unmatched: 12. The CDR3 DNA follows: TGCAGTGCTAGTGATGTCGCGACAGGGGGGATCTACGAGCAGTACTTC. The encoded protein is CSASDVATGGIYEQYF.

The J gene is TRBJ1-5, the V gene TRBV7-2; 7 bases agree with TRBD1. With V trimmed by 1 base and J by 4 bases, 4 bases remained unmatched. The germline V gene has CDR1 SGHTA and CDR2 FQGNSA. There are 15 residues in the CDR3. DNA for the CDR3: TGTGCCAGCAGCTTAGAGAGACAGGGAAATCAGCCCCAGCATTTT. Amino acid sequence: CASSLERQGNQPQHF.

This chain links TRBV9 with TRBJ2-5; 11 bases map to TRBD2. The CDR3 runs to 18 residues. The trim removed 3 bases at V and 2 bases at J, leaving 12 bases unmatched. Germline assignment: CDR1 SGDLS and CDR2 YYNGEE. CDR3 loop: CASSAPHASGGKQETQYF. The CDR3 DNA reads TGTGCCAGCAGCGCCCCCCACGCTAGCGGGGGGAAGCAAGAGACCCAGTACTTC.

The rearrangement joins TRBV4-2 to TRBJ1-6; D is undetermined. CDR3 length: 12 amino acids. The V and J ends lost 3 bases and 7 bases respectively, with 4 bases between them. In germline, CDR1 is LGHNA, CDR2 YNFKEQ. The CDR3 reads CASSQGNSPLHF. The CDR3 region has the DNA TGTGCCAGCAGCCAGGGGAATTCACCCCTCCACTTT.

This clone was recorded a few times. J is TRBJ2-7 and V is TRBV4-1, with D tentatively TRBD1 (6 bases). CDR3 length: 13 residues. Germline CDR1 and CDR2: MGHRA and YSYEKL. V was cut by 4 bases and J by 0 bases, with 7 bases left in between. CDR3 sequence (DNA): TGCGCCAGCAGCCTGGACAGCTCCTACGAGCAGTACTTC. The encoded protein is CASSLDSSYEQYF.

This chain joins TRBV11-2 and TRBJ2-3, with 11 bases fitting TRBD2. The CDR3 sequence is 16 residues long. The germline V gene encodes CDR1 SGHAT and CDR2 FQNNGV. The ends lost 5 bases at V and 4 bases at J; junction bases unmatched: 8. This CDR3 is CASSPRFSGGADTQYF. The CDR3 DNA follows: TGTGCCAGCAGCCCCCGGTTTAGCGGGGGGGCAGATACGCAGTATTTT.

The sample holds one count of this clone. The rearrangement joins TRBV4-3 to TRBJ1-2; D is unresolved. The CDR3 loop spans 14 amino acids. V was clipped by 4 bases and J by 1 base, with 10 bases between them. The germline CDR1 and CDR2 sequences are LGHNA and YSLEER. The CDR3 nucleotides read TGCGCCAGCAGCCGCTTTTCGGATAACTATGGCTACACCTTC. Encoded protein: CASSRFSDNYGYTF.

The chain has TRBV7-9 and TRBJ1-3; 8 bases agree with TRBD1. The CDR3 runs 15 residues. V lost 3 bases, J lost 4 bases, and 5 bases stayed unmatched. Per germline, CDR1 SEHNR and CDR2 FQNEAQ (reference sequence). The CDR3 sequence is CASSLRGQAGNTIYF. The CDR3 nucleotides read TGTGCCAGCAGCTTGAGGGGACAGGCGGGAAACACCATATATTTT.

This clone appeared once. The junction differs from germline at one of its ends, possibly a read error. For the CDR3, the DNA is TGTGCCAGCAGCGAAGTCTTCTCAAGCTCCTACGAGCAGTACTTC. Encoded protein: CASSEVFSSSYEQYF. The V and J genes are TRBV6-1 and TRBJ2-7; the D is unclear. This CDR3 has 15 residues. The V gene's germline CDR1 is MNHNS and CDR2 SASEGT.